What follows are 23 T cell receptor beta chains derived from one specimen sequenced in a study of T cell changes during pregnancy in multiple sclerosis. Measured with immunoSEQ multiplex PCR; TCRdb has only the in-frame clones, and not every one. The sample has tens of thousands of clones, around 89% seen once. Sequencing used peripheral blood, obtained in the first trimester of pregnancy. These TCRs come from a female donor in good health, enrolled as a control in a pregnancy study.

The chain couples TRBV2 to TRBJ2-1; TRBD2 matches at 8 bases. The germline V gene has CDR1 SNHLY and CDR2 FYNNEI. The V gene end was trimmed by 7 bases and the J gene end by 0 bases; junction bases not matched to a gene: 8. This CDR3 is built from 16 residues. CDR3 DNA sequence: TGTGCCAGCAATTTAGCGGGGTCCTTCTCCTACAATGAGCAGTTCTTC. It specifies CASNLAGSFSYNEQFF.

The chain uses TRBV27 and TRBJ1-5; possibly TRBD1 for D (6 bases). The V gene's germline CDR1 is MNHEY and CDR2 SMNVEV (reference sequence). V lost 7 bases and J lost 7, with 20 bases in between. The CDR3 is 15 residues long. The CDR3 DNA is TGTGCCAGCATAGATCTTCAGGGGTTAGGCCAGCCCCAGCATTTT. Translation gives CASIDLQGLGQPQHF.

The gene calls are TRBV9 and TRBJ2-7, with D possibly matching TRBD1 (6 bases). The CDR3 is 13 residues long. Trimming stripped 7 bases from V and 0 bases from J, with 11 bases between. The germline V gene encodes CDR1 SGDLS and CDR2 YYNGEE. The CDR3 here is CASAGTPSYEQYF. The CDR3 DNA is TGTGCCAGCGCCGGGACACCCTCCTACGAGCAGTACTTC. The whole variable domain, remainder taken from reference TRBV9 and TRBJ2-7, is DSGVTQTPKHLITATGQRVTLRCSPRSGDLSVYWYQQSLDQGLQFLIQYYNGEERAKGNILERFSAQQFPDLHSELNLSSLELGDSALYFCASAGTPSYEQYFGPGTRLTVT.

J is TRBJ1-2 and V is TRBV30; TRBD1 matches 8 bases. Germline V gene sequence: CDR1 GTSNPN, CDR2 SVGIG (reference sequence). The CDR3 covers 16 residues. V was clipped by 5 bases and J by 2 bases; unmatched bases: 13. The CDR3 bases are TGTGCCTGGGAAAACAGGGGGTATAGGCCAAACTATGGCTACACCTTC. It encodes CAWENRGYRPNYGYTF. The complete variable domain, with remaining parts taken from reference TRBV30 and TRBJ1-2, reads SQTIHQWPATLVQPVGSPLSLECTVEGTSNPNLYWYRQAAGRGLQLLFYSVGIGQISSEVPQNLSASRPQDRQFILSSKKLLLSDSGFYLCAWENRGYRPNYGYTFGSGTRLTVV.

The chain recombines TRBV10-3 with TRBJ2-2, with 8 bases aligning to TRBD1. CDR3 length: 15 amino acids. Germline V gene data show CDR1 as ENHRY and CDR2 as SYGVKD. With 2 bases clipped from V and 4 bases from J, the junction kept 3 bases outside the gene matches. CDR3 sequence (DNA): TGTGCCATCAGTGAGGTGACAGGGGTCACCGGGGAGCTGTTTTTT. Its protein product is CAISEVTGVTGELFF.

This clone turned up a few times. This rearrangement joins TRBV2 to TRBJ1-6; 7 bases are a match to TRBD1. Germline lookup yields CDR1 SNHLY and CDR2 FYNNEI. After removal of 5 bases from V and 8 bases from J, the junction contained 9 bases not matched to a gene. The CDR3 is 15 residues long. The CDR3 DNA is TGTGCCAGCAGTCTGACAGGGATCGGTGATTCACCCCTCCACTTT. Amino acids: CASSLTGIGDSPLHF.

V gene TRBV7-9 combines with J gene TRBJ2-5; a possible D gene is TRBD1 (6 bases). Germline CDR1 and CDR2: SEHNR and FQNEAQ (reference sequence). The ends were cut back, 7 bases at V and 2 bases at J, with 17 bases in the middle. This CDR3 region has 15 residues. Here the CDR3 DNA reads TGTGCCAGCACCATCGGACAGTTGTTGCAAGAGACCCAGTACTTC. Translation gives CASTIGQLLQETQYF.

This clone came up once. The V gene is TRBV5-6, the J gene TRBJ2-7; 9 bases line up with TRBD1. This CDR3 comprises 14 residues. The J segment lost 5 bases and the V segment lost 2 bases, leaving 5 bases of the junction unmatched. Germline CDR1 SGHDT, CDR2 YYEEEE. CDR3 bases: TGTGCCAGCAGCTTCTTACAGGGGGCCAACGAGCAGTACTTC. This gives the protein CASSFLQGANEQYF. Filled out from reference TRBV5-6 and TRBJ2-7, the complete variable domain reads DAGVTQSPTHLIKTRGQQVTLRCSPKSGHDTVSWYQQALGQGPQFIFQYYEEEERQRGNFPDRFSGHQFPNYSSELNVNALLLGDSALYLCASSFLQGANEQYFGPGTRLTVT.

This chain joins TRBV7-9 and TRBJ2-3, with TRBD2 identical over 10 bases. The ends lost 2 bases at V and 2 bases at J; junction bases unmatched: 4. This CDR3 contains 16 residues. Looked up from germline, CDR1 is SEHNR and CDR2 is FQNEAQ (reference sequence). Written as DNA, the CDR3 is TGTGCCAGCAGCTTAACAGCGGGGGGGTTCACAGATACGCAGTATTTT. Protein: CASSLTAGGFTDTQYF.

This clone has a single count. This chain uses TRBV28 with TRBJ2-2; D not resolved. This CDR3 has 14 residues. From germline, CDR1 is MDHEN and CDR2 SYDVKM. Deletions cut 0 bases from V and 7 bases from J, with 9 bases between. The CDR3 protein is CASSLWGKDGELFF. The CDR3, as DNA: TGTGCCAGCAGTTTATGGGGCAAAGACGGGGAGCTGTTTTTT.

The chain recombines TRBV5-1 with TRBJ2-7; D ambiguous. CDR1 and CDR2 from the germline V gene are SGHRS and YFSETQ. The CDR3 length is 13 residues. V dropped 2 bases and J dropped 1 base, with 7 bases sitting between them. CDR3 sequence: CASSLEDSYEQYF. The DNA for the CDR3 is TGCGCCAGCAGCTTAGAGGATTCCTACGAGCAGTACTTC.

CDR3 bases: TGCGCCAGCAGCCTGGGGGCGGGGGGCGCTAACTACGAGCAGTACTTC. It translates to CASSLGAGGANYEQYF. This chain links TRBV5-1 with TRBJ2-7; 8 positions match TRBD2. CDR1 is SGHRS and CDR2 is YFSETQ in the germline V gene. Germline trimming cut 4 bases from V and 3 bases from J; bases unmatched to any gene: 12. This CDR3 is built from 16 residues.

Only a few counts were recorded for this clone. V and J are TRBV4-3 and TRBJ1-1, with D uncertain. Trimming stripped 6 bases from V and 3 bases from J, with 11 bases between. The CDR3 sequence is 13 residues long. Germline V gene sequence: CDR1 LGHNA, CDR2 YSLEER. The CDR3 DNA follows: TGCGCCAGCAGAAAGGGAGTGGACACTGAAGCTTTCTTT. This encodes CASRKGVDTEAFF.

This chain connects TRBV5-4 to TRBJ2-5, with TRBD2 identical over 10 bases. Trimming at V came to 0 bases and at J to 0 bases, leaving 8 bases not matched to a gene. CDR1 and CDR2 from the germline V gene are SGHNT and YYREEE (reference sequence). This CDR3 is built from 18 residues. The CDR3 DNA reads as TGTGCCAGCAGCTTGGGGGCTAGCGGGGGTCTGTACCAAGAGACCCAGTACTTC. Protein sequence: CASSLGASGGLYQETQYF.

The rearrangement joins TRBV5-4 to TRBJ2-5, with 8 bases identical to TRBD1. The CDR3 loop spans 15 amino acids. V lost 3 bases and J lost 1; bases outside the gene matches: 5. Looked up from germline, CDR1 is SGHNT and CDR2 is YYREEE (reference sequence). CDR3 bases: TGTGCCAGCAGCTCCCGGGACAGGTCCCAAGAGACCCAGTACTTC. Protein product: CASSSRDRSQETQYF.

V usage is TRBV7-9 and J usage is TRBJ1-2; the D is unclear. Germline CDR1 and CDR2: SEHNR and FQNEAQ (reference sequence). Trimming removed 2 bases from V and 4 bases from J, with 8 bases in between. The CDR3 is 13 residues long. CDR3 bases: TGTGCCAGCAGCTTAACCGAGATCTATGGCTACACCTTC. This codes for CASSLTEIYGYTF.

This chain uses TRBV18 with TRBJ2-1; the match to TRBD1 covers 7 bases. This CDR3 comprises 15 residues. V shed 5 bases, J shed 6 bases, and the junction held 10 bases outside the gene matches. Germline CDR1 and CDR2: KGHSH and LQKENI. The CDR3 spells CASSSIGTVINEQFF. CDR3 coding DNA: TGTGCCAGCTCATCTATAGGGACAGTGATCAATGAGCAGTTCTTC.

This rearrangement joins TRBV5-1 to TRBJ1-4, with TRBD1 matching 7 bases. This CDR3 is built from 14 residues. Per germline, CDR1 SGHRS and CDR2 YFSETQ. V shed 2 bases and J 5 bases; nucleotides not matched to a gene: 3. CDR3 sequence reads: CASSLGTVNEKLFF. The CDR3 DNA is TGCGCCAGCAGCTTAGGGACAGTAAATGAAAAACTGTTTTTT.

V usage is TRBV18 and J usage is TRBJ2-3; 10 bases agree with TRBD2. The CDR3 runs 16 residues. The germline V gene has CDR1 KGHSH and CDR2 LQKENI. The V and J ends lost 4 bases and 4 bases, in that order; junction bases with no gene match: 8. The chain's CDR3 is CASSLTSGARPDTQYF. In DNA, the CDR3 is TGTGCCAGCTCACTTACTAGCGGGGCTCGCCCAGATACGCAGTATTTT.

This chain links TRBV6-5 with TRBJ1-1; 12 nucleotides align to TRBD1. Germline V gives CDR1 MNHEY, CDR2 SVGAGI. This CDR3 region has 15 residues. After removal of 5 bases from V and 5 bases from J, the junction contained 6 bases not matched to a gene. CDR3 sequence: CASSRGQGAGTEAFF. DNA for the CDR3: TGTGCCAGCAGTAGGGGACAGGGGGCGGGTACTGAAGCTTTCTTT.

The chain links TRBV29-1 to TRBJ2-4, with a weak D call TRBD2 (5 bases). Germline CDR1 reads SQVTM; CDR2 reads ANQGSEA. The CDR3 is 15 amino acids. Trimming took off 0 bases at V and 8 bases at J, with 17 bases between the two ends. The CDR3 DNA reads as TGCAGCGTTGAAGAGGCGGGTGGATCATGGGACATTCAGTACTTC. It yields the protein CSVEEAGGSWDIQYF.

The chain joins TRBV5-6 to TRBJ1-2, with 8 bases matching TRBD1. The germline V gene encodes CDR1 SGHDT and CDR2 YYEEEE. After removal of 4 bases from V and 7 bases from J, the junction contained 9 bases not matched to a gene. This CDR3 has 14 residues. The CDR3 bases are TGTGCCAGCAGCATCGGGACAGGCCGCAGTGGCTACACCTTC. Residues: CASSIGTGRSGYTF.

The chain uses TRBV5-1 and TRBJ2-4; 7 bases agree with TRBD2. The CDR3 consists of 14 residues. With 0 bases clipped from V and 8 bases from J, the junction kept 5 bases outside the gene matches. Germline CDR1 is SGHRS and CDR2 is YFSETQ. The CDR3 spells CASSLEGRVDIQYF. The CDR3 bases are TGCGCCAGCAGCTTGGAGGGGAGGGTAGACATTCAGTACTTC.